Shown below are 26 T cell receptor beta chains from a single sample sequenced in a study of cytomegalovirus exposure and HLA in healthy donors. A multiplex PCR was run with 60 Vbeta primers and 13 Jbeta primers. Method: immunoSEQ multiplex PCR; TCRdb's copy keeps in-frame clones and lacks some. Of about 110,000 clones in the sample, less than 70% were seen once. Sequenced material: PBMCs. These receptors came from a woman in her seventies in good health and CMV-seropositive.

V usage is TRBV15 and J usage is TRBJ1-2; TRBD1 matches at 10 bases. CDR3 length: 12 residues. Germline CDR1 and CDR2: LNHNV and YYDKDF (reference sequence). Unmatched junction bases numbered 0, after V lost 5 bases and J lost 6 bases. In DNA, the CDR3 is TGTGCCACCAGCGGGACAGGGGATGGCTACACCTTC. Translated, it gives CATSGTGDGYTF. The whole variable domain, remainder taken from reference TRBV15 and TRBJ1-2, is DAMVIQNPRYQVTQFGKPVTLSCSQTLNHNVMYWYQQKSSQAPKLLFHYYDKDFNNEADTPDNFQSRRPNTSFCFLDIRSPGLGDTAMYLCATSGTGDGYTFGSGTRLTVV.

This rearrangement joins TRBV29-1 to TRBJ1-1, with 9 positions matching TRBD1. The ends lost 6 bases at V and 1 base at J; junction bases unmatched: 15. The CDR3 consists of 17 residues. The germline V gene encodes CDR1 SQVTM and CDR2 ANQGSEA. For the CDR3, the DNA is TGCAGCGTCGTCCCCTTCCTTACAGGGGGCAGGAACACTGAAGCTTTCTTT. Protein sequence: CSVVPFLTGGRNTEAFF.

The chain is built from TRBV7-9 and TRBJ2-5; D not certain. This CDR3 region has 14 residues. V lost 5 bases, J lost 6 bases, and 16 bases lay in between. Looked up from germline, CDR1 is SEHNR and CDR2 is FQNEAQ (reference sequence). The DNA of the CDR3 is TGTGCCAGCAGCCTAGACGGTAGCACGAAGACCCAGTACTTC. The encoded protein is CASSLDGSTKTQYF. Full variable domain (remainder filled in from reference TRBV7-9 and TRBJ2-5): DTGVSQNPRHKITKRGQNVTFRCDPISEHNRLYWYRQTLGQGPEFLTYFQNEAQLEKSRLLSDRFSAERPKGSFSTLEIQRTEQGDSAMYLCASSLDGSTKTQYFGPGTRLLVL.

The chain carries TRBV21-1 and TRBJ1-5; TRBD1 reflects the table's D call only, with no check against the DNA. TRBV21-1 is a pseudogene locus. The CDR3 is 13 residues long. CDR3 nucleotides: TGTGCCAGCAGCAAAGACAGGAATCAGCCCCAGCATTTT. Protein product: CASSKDRNQPQHF.

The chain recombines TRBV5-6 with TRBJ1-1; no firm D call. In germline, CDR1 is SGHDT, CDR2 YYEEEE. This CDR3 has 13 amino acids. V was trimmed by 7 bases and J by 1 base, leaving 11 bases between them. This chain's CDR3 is CASWRAANTEAFF. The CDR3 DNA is TGTGCCAGCTGGAGGGCAGCGAACACTGAAGCTTTCTTT.

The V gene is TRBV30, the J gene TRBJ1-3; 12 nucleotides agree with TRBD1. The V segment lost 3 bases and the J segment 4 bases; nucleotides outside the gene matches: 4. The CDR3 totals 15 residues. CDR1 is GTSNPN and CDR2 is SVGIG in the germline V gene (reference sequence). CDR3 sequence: CAWRGQGATGNTIYF. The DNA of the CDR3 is TGTGCCTGGAGGGGACAGGGGGCAACGGGAAACACCATATATTTT.

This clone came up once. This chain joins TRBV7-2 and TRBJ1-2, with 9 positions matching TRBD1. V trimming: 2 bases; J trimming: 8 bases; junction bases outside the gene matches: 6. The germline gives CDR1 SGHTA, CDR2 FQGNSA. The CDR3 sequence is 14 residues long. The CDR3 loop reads CASSLKGTGSGYTF. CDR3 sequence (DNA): TGTGCCAGCAGCTTAAAGGGGACAGGGAGCGGCTACACCTTC.

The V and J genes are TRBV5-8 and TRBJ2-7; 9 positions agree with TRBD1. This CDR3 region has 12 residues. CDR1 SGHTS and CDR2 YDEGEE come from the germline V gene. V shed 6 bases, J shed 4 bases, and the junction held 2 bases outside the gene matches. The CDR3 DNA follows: TGTGCCAGCATGGGACAGGGATACGAGCAGTACTTC. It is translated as CASMGQGYEQYF.

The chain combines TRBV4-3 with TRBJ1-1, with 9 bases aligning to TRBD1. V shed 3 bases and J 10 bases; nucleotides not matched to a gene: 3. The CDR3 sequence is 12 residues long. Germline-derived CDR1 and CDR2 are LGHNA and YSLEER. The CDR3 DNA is TGCGCCAGCAGCCAGACAGGGGGGCGAGCTTTCTTT. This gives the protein CASSQTGGRAFF.

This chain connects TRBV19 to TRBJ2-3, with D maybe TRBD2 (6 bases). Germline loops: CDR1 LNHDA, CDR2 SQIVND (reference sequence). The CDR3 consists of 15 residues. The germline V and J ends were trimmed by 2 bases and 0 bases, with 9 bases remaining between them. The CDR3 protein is CASSILRESTDTQYF. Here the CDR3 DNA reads TGTGCCAGTAGTATACTGCGGGAAAGCACAGATACGCAGTATTTT.

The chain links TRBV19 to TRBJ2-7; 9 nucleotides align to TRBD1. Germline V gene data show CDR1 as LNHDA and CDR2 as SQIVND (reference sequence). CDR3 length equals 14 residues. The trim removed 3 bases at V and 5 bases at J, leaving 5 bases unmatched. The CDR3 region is CASSIADRGNEQYF. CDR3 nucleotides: TGTGCCAGTAGTATTGCGGACAGGGGCAACGAGCAGTACTTC.

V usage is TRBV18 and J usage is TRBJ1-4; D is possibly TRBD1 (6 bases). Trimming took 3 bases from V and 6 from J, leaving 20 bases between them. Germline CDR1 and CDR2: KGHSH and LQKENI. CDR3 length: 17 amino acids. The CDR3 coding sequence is TGTGCCAGCTCACCGAGACAGGAGCCGACTACCGATGAAAAACTGTTTTTT. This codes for CASSPRQEPTTDEKLFF.

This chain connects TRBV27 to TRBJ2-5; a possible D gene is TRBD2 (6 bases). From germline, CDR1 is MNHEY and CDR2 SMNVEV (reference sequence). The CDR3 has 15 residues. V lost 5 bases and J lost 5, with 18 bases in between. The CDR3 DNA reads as TGTGCCAGCAGTCGGGGGAGTTCCCGTTTGGAGACCCAGTACTTC. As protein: CASSRGSSRLETQYF.

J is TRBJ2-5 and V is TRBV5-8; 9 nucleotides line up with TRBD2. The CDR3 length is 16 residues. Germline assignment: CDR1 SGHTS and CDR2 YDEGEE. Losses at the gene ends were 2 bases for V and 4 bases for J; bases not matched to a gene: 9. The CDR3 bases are TGTGCCAGCAGCTTATCGGTGGGGACTAGCCGAGAGACCCAGTACTTC. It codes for CASSLSVGTSRETQYF.

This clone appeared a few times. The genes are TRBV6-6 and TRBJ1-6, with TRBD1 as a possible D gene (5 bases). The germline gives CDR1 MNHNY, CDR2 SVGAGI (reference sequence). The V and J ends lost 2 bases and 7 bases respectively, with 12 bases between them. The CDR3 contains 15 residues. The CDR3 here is CASSYPRQKNSPLHF. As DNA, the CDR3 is TGTGCCAGCAGTTACCCCAGACAGAAGAATTCACCCCTCCACTTT.

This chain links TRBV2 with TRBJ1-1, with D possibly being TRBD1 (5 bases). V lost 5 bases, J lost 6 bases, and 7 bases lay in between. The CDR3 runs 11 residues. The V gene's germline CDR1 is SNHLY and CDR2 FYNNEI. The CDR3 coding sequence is TGTGCCAGCAGTCGGGGGGCTGAAGCTTTCTTT. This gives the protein CASSRGAEAFF.

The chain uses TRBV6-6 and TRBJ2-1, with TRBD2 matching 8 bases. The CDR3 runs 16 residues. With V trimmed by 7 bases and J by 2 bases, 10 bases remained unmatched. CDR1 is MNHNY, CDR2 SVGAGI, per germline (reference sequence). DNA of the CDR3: TGTGCCAGCACCCGATTGGGTAGCGGGGCCTACAATGAGCAGTTCTTC. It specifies CASTRLGSGAYNEQFF.

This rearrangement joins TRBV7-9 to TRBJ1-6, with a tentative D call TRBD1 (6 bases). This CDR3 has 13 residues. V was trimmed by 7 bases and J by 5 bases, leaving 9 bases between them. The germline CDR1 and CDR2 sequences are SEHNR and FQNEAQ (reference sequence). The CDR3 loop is CASKDSNNSPLHF. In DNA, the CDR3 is TGTGCCAGCAAGGACAGCAATAATTCACCCCTCCACTTT.

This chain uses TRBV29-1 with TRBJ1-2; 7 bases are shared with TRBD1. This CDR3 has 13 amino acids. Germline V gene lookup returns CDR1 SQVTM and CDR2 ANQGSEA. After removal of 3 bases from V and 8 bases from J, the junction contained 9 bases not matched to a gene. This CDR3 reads CSVDRTGEEGYTF. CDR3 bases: TGCAGCGTTGATAGAACAGGGGAAGAGGGCTACACCTTC.

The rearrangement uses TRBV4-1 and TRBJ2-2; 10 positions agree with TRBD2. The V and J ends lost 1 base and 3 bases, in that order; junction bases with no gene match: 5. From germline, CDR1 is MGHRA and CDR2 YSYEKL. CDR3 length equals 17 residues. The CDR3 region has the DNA TGCGCCAGCAGCCAAGTTAGGCTAGCGGGGGACACCGGGGAGCTGTTTTTT. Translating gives CASSQVRLAGDTGELFF.

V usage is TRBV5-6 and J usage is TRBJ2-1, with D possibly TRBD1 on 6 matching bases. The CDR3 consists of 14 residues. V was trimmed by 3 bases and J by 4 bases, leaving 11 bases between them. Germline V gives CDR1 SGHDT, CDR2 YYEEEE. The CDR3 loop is CASSSGRGYNEQFF. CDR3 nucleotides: TGTGCCAGCAGCTCGGGCAGGGGATACAATGAGCAGTTCTTC.

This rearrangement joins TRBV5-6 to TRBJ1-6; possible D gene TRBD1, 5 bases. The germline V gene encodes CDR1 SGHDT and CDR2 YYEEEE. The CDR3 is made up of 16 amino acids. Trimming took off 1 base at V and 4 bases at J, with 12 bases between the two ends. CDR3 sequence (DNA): TGTGCCAGCAGCTTGAGTAGGGGCACTTATAATTCACCCCTCCACTTT. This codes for CASSLSRGTYNSPLHF.

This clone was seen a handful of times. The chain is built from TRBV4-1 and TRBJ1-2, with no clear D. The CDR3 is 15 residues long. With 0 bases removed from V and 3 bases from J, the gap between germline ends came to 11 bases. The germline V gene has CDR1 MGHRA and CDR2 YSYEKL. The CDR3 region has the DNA TGCGCCAGCAGCCAAGACATGGGCCTGGACTATGGCTACACCTTC. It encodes CASSQDMGLDYGYTF.

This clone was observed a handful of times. This CDR3 reads CASSERGLVYNEQFF. The DNA of the CDR3 is TGTGCCAGCAGTGAACGGGGGTTAGTTTACAATGAGCAGTTCTTC. V is TRBV6-1 and J is TRBJ2-1; TRBD2 might be the D (6 bases). The V end was cut by 2 bases, the J end by 4 bases, with 12 bases between. The CDR3 is made up of 15 amino acids. Germline-derived CDR1 and CDR2 are MNHNS and SASEGT.

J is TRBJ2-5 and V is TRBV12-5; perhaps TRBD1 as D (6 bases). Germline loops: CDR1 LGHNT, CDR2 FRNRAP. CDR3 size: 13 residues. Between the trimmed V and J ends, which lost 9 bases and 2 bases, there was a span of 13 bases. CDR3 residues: CASQRTVQETQYF. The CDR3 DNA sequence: TGTGCTAGCCAAAGGACAGTACAAGAGACCCAGTACTTC.

As DNA, the CDR3 is TGTGCCAGCAGCTTAGGGGACAGGGCCGAAAAACTGTTTTTT. As protein: CASSLGDRAEKLFF. The chain carries TRBV7-9 and TRBJ1-4; 9 nucleotides match TRBD1. J was trimmed by 8 bases and V by 1 base; bases with no gene match: 2. The CDR3 loop spans 14 amino acids. Germline lookup yields CDR1 SEHNR and CDR2 FQNEAQ (reference sequence).